This T cell receptor (beta chain) was sequenced during a study of blood T cells in healthy people across ages. Aged roughly 6 to 90, donors were systemically healthy Caucasians from Russia. Then a second PCR, running about 6 to 12 cycles, was carried out with a sample-barcoded 5' primer and a J-beta primer mix. TCRdb called the 5' RACE reads again in MiXCR, with one record for every CDR3 protein. The repertoire holds about 1.8 million distinct CDR3 sequences, with roughly 49% as singletons. This clonotype was obtained from a woman aged 40 to 50 in good health. Material for sequencing was blood.

As DNA, the CDR3 is TGCAGTGTACGACCGCCGTCGCCCTACGAGCAGTACTTC. Its translation: CSVRPPSPYEQYF. This chain links TRBV20-1 with TRBJ2-5; D gene ambiguous. The DNA end is more similar to TRBJ2-7, so the J call may be wrong. This CDR3 is 13 amino acids long. The germline V gene has CDR1 DFQATT and CDR2 SNEGSKA (reference sequence).